This TCR beta chain was sequenced for a study of cytotoxic CD8 clonotypes in ibrutinib-treated CLL. Libraries were prepared by immunoSEQ multiplex PCR; TCRdb keeps only in-frame clonotypes and omits some of them. This table holds around 97,000 clones, approximately 82% found once. Concerning this clone itself: The antigen remains unidentified.

The CDR3 spans 13 residues. The J segment lost 5 bases and the V segment lost 7 bases, leaving 5 bases of the junction unmatched. The germline V gene encodes CDR1 SQVTM and CDR2 ANQGSEA. Study results and caveats: Public clonotypes were uncommon and contracted or stayed stable on treatment.

This receptor was taken from a human donor with chronic lymphocytic leukemia. The source material was PBMCs, sampled after 12 months of ibrutinib treatment. The chain uses TRBV29-1 and TRBJ2-3; TRBD2 aligns across 11 bases. Here the CDR3 DNA reads TGCAGCGCTAGCGGGGGGATTGGAGATACGCAGTATTTT. This translates into CSASGGIGDTQYF.